This T cell receptor (beta chain) was found in a study of Tregs in tolerant kidney transplant recipients. Study results and caveats: No direct test of biological reproducibility was done here.

Concerning this clone: Its antigen is not known.

The CDR3 loop spans 15 amino acids. Germline assignment: CDR1 SGDLS and CDR2 YYNGEE. Deletions cut 4 bases from V and 6 bases from J, with 17 bases between. This table comes from immunoSEQ multiplex PCR, and its TCRdb copy is limited to in-frame clones, with some not included. This repertoire shows about 87,000 clones, roughly 93% found once; its top ten account for approximately 0.48%. The sample was CD4+ T cells from blood, taken before the transplant. The TCR originated in a human donor who received a combined kidney and bone marrow transplant. This chain connects TRBV9 to TRBJ1-5, with D possibly TRBD1 on 6 matching bases. The CDR3 is CASSPGRGAGQPQHF. The CDR3 region has the DNA TGTGCCAGCAGCCCTGGTCGGGGGGCAGGTCAGCCCCAGCATTTT.